Presented here are 7 T cell receptor beta chains from one specimen sequenced in a study of cytomegalovirus exposure and HLA in healthy donors. The PCR contained 60 Vbeta and 13 Jbeta primers. Sequenced by immunoSEQ multiplex PCR; TCRdb stores in-frame clones only, minus some. The sample records around 84,000 clones, around 80% being singletons. Sequencing was done on a sample of PBMCs. Source of these receptors: a human donor in good health.

The chain couples TRBV15 to TRBJ2-2, with 8 bases aligning to TRBD1. Trimming at V came to 6 bases and at J to 6 bases, leaving 12 bases not matched to a gene. Germline values: CDR1 LNHNV, CDR2 YYDKDF (reference sequence). The CDR3 has 16 residues. The CDR3 protein is CATRAQGDGFSGELFF. DNA of the CDR3: TGTGCCACCAGAGCACAGGGGGACGGTTTCTCCGGGGAGCTGTTTTTT.

This sequence joins TRBV2 and TRBJ1-1, with TRBD1 matching over 7 bases. J was trimmed by 6 bases and V by 6 bases; bases with no gene match: 10. Germline assignment: CDR1 SNHLY and CDR2 FYNNEI. CDR3 length: 14 residues. The CDR3 DNA is TGTGCCAGCAGGCGCCGACAGGGTTTCTCTGAAGCTTTCTTT. Residues: CASRRRQGFSEAFF.

This chain uses TRBV6-1 with TRBJ1-2, with TRBD1 as a possible D gene (5 bases). Trimming took off 4 bases at V and 8 bases at J, with 14 bases between the two ends. CDR1 and CDR2 from the germline V gene are MNHNS and SASEGT. The CDR3 consists of 13 residues. The CDR3 is CASSGQGFGGYTF. In nucleotides, the CDR3 is TGTGCCAGCAGTGGGCAGGGTTTTGGCGGCTACACCTTC.

The gene calls are TRBV4-3 and TRBJ2-5; tentatively, D is TRBD2 (7 bases). Germline CDR1 LGHNA, CDR2 YSLEER. This CDR3 is built from 17 residues. V lost 4 bases and J 5 bases, leaving 23 bases between the germline ends. The DNA for the CDR3 is TGCGCCAGCAGCCCGTACGGCCGGGGGGCGCGGCCGGAGACCCAGTACTTC. Residues: CASSPYGRGARPETQYF.

The DNA for the CDR3 is TGTGCCAGCAGCCTGTTGACAGGGAAGAACACTGAAGCTTTCTTT. It codes for CASSLLTGKNTEAFF. The rearrangement joins TRBV14 to TRBJ1-1, with TRBD1 matching over 7 bases. Germline lookup yields CDR1 SGHDN and CDR2 FVKESK. Unmatched junction bases numbered 6, after V lost 4 bases and J lost 1 base. The length of the CDR3 is 15 residues.

Only a few counts were recorded for this clone. The V gene is TRBV13, the J gene TRBJ2-7; weak D call: TRBD1 (6 bases). CDR3 length equals 14 residues. V was cut by 5 bases and J by 2 bases, with 13 bases left in between. The germline V gene has CDR1 PRHDT and CDR2 FYEKMQ (reference sequence). The CDR3 bases are TGTGCCAGCAGCATCACAGGGACGGCCTACGAGCAGTACTTC. Translated, it gives CASSITGTAYEQYF.

The chain combines TRBV10-3 with TRBJ1-2; a weak D match, TRBD1 (6 bases). The CDR3 totals 13 residues. Germline CDR1 is ENHRY and CDR2 is SYGVKD. Trimming cost V 11 bases and J 7 bases, with 20 bases left between them. This chain's CDR3 is CASLDRPLGGYTF. The DNA for the CDR3 is TGTGCCTCTTTAGACAGGCCCCTGGGTGGCTACACCTTC.